One TCR beta chain is described in this entry. The assay was immunoSEQ multiplex PCR, and TCRdb's table has in-frame clones only and misses some. The data show around 40,000 clones, 85% to 95% seen once. The record originates from a study of T cell changes during pregnancy in multiple sclerosis. Germline V gives CDR1 MRHNA, CDR2 SNTAGT. This CDR3 has 13 amino acids. V was shortened by 2 bases and J by 0 bases, with 3 bases between the two germline ends. The receptor comes from a female donor with multiple sclerosis, enrolled in a pregnancy study. The V call is TRBV6-4, the J call TRBJ2-3; D gene uncertain. Sequenced material: CD8+ T cells from peripheral blood mononuclear cells, taken in the third trimester of pregnancy. CDR3 sequence reads: CASSDGSTDTQYF. The CDR3, as DNA: TGTGCCAGCAGTGACGGCAGCACAGATACGCAGTATTTT.